These 14 T cell receptor beta chains came from one sample sequenced in a study of blood T cells in healthy people across ages. Using a J-beta primer mix together with a sample-barcoded 5' primer, a second PCR was run for about 6 to 12 cycles. TCRdb redid the calling of the 5' RACE reads with MiXCR, one entry per CDR3 protein. The sample records 910,000 or so distinct CDR3 sequences, just over 50% being singletons. Material for sequencing was blood. The receptors originated from a woman in her sixties or seventies in good health.

CDR3 nucleotides: TGCAGCGTTGCCCCGACAGGGACCAACACTGAAGCTTTCTTT. This gives the protein CSVAPTGTNTEAFF. This chain connects TRBV29-1 to TRBJ1-1, with 7 nucleotides matching TRBD1. The CDR3 runs to 14 residues. The V gene end was trimmed by 4 bases and the J gene end by 2 bases; junction bases not matched to a gene: 7. Germline V gene data show CDR1 as SQVTM and CDR2 as ANQGSEA.

This clonotype was seen only a few times. The V gene is TRBV29-1, the J gene TRBJ2-7, with a tentative D call TRBD1 (6 bases). With 4 bases removed from V and 4 bases from J, the gap between germline ends came to 11 bases. In germline, CDR1 is SQVTM, CDR2 ANQGSEA. The CDR3 has 12 amino acids. The CDR3 loop reads CSVGIQGYEQYF. CDR3 DNA sequence: TGCAGCGTTGGGATACAGGGATACGAGCAGTACTTC.

The CDR3 coding sequence is TGTGCCAGCAGTTACTCGGGGAGGGTCTCCTACGAGCAGTACTTC. It encodes CASSYSGRVSYEQYF. The V call is TRBV6-2 or TRBV6-3, the J call TRBJ2-7; TRBD2 agrees at 7 bases. From germline, CDR1 is MNHEY and CDR2 SVGEGT. Unmatched junction bases numbered 2, after V lost 0 bases and J lost 0 bases. There are 15 residues in the CDR3.

This sequence joins TRBV20-1 and TRBJ2-3; no clear D. V lost 6 bases and J 5 bases, leaving 12 bases between the germline ends. The germline CDR1 and CDR2 sequences are DFQATT and SNEGSKA (reference sequence). The CDR3 extends over 12 amino acids. The CDR3 region is CSASLIEDTQYF. The CDR3 bases are TGCAGTGCGAGCTTAATTGAAGATACGCAGTATTTT.

The chain carries TRBV2 and TRBJ2-4; 7 bases fit TRBD2. The ends lost 6 bases at V and 8 bases at J; junction bases unmatched: 7. Per the germline V gene, CDR1 is SNHLY and CDR2 is FYNNEI. The CDR3 length is 13 residues. CDR3 protein: CASRAGAGYIQYF. CDR3 nucleotide sequence: TGTGCCAGCAGGGCGGGAGCGGGCTACATTCAGTACTTC.

This clonotype occurred a few times. The rearrangement uses TRBV5-1 and TRBJ2-3; 13 bases map to TRBD2. CDR3 length: 17 residues. Germline assignment: CDR1 SGHRS and CDR2 YFSETQ. J was trimmed by 2 bases and V by 1 base; bases with no gene match: 4. The CDR3 sequence is CASSLRGLAGFTDTQYF. The CDR3 DNA is TGCGCCAGCAGCTTGAGGGGACTAGCGGGATTCACAGATACGCAGTATTTT.

This sequence joins TRBV6-5 and TRBJ2-3; the D is unclear. V was cut by 3 bases and J by 2 bases, with 9 bases left in between. Germline V gives CDR1 MNHEY, CDR2 SVGAGI. CDR3 length: 14 residues. CDR3 nucleotide sequence: TGTGCCAGCAGTTATGATTGGTACACAGATACGCAGTATTTT. Residues: CASSYDWYTDTQYF.

This clonotype was observed once. J is TRBJ2-7 and V is TRBV6-2 or TRBV6-3, with D unresolved. The CDR3 is 12 residues long. With 7 bases removed from V and 3 bases from J, the gap between germline ends came to 10 bases. CDR1 is MNHEY, CDR2 SVGEGT, per germline. The CDR3 region is CASKQYGYEQYF. CDR3 coding DNA: TGTGCCAGCAAGCAGTATGGCTACGAGCAGTACTTC.

The gene calls are TRBV6-2 or TRBV6-3 and TRBJ2-2; D is unclear. The germline V gene encodes CDR1 MNHEY and CDR2 SVGEGT. V was trimmed by 8 bases and J by 1 base, leaving 23 bases between them. The CDR3 contains 18 residues. The CDR3 protein is CASVLTANKLRNTGELFF. The CDR3 nucleotides are TGTGCCAGCGTTTTAACGGCAAATAAGCTGCGGAACACCGGGGAGCTGTTTTTT.

CDR3 in amino acids: CAGRRGPYGYTF. CDR3 DNA: TGTGCCGGCCGTCGCGGCCCGTATGGCTACACCTTC. This chain joins TRBV27 and TRBJ1-2; the D is unclear. CDR3 size: 12 residues. Germline V lookup: CDR1 MNHEY, CDR2 SMNVEV (reference sequence). Between the trimmed V and J ends, which lost 11 bases and 5 bases, there was a span of 15 bases.

The chain couples TRBV4-3 to TRBJ1-5, with D possibly TRBD1 on 5 matching bases. The CDR3 totals 15 residues. Germline V gene sequence: CDR1 LGHNA, CDR2 YSLEER. The V gene lost 0 bases and the J gene lost 6 bases, with 12 bases spanning the gap. DNA for the CDR3: TGCGCCAGCAGCCAAGATGGGGGGGAGGCTCAGCCCCAGCATTTT. This codes for CASSQDGGEAQPQHF.

The chain uses TRBV6-6 and TRBJ2-5, with 7 bases aligning to TRBD1. From germline, CDR1 is MNHNY and CDR2 SVGAGI (reference sequence). Trimming at V came to 1 base and at J to 3 bases, leaving 5 bases not matched to a gene. The CDR3 covers 15 residues. The CDR3 sequence is CASSYLGTAKETQYF. The CDR3 DNA reads as TGTGCCAGCAGTTACTTAGGGACAGCAAAAGAGACCCAGTACTTC.

The J gene is TRBJ2-1, the V gene TRBV12-3 or TRBV12-4, with TRBD2 as a possible D gene (6 bases). V shed 3 bases and J shed 7 bases, with 13 bases lying between them. The CDR3 contains 14 residues. The CDR3 region has the DNA TGTGCCAGCAGTTTCCTACTAGCAGAAAATGAGCAGTTCTTC. This codes for CASSFLLAENEQFF.

A few counts support this clonotype. The CDR3 is CASRQTRDRPNEQFF. The CDR3 DNA reads TGTGCCAGCAGGCAAACTAGAGATCGCCCCAATGAGCAGTTCTTC. This chain joins TRBV12-3 or TRBV12-4 and TRBJ2-1; D is perhaps TRBD2 (5 bases). This CDR3 has 15 residues. The V and J ends lost 6 bases and 6 bases respectively, with 18 bases between them.